What follows describes a single T cell receptor beta chain. Its target is not known. The read terminates 3 residues ahead of where the CDR3 ends, so the germline J gene completes it. All participants had a single incident cervical HPV16 infection, and prevalent HPV16 infections were excluded. This sample is drawn from a study of T cells in women clearing cervical HPV infection. Study details: Case blood was drawn when the lesion was first found; control blood after infection became undetectable. Case blood was drawn a median roughly 160 days after lesion detection.

Notes on the study in general: TRBV6-7 relative abundance averaged roughly 0.099% in cases and roughly 0.17% in controls.

The germline CDR1 and CDR2 sequences are SNHLY and FYNNEI. The CDR3 is made up of 15 amino acids. V was clipped by 4 bases and J by 3 bases, with 13 bases between them. The assay was immunoSEQ multiplex PCR, and TCRdb's table has in-frame clones only and misses some. With roughly 20,000 clones in the sample, the ten largest clones hold approximately 5.5%. The V gene is TRBV2, the J gene TRBJ2-1, with a tentative D call TRBD1 (5 bases). Sequenced material: blood buffy coat. This receptor was obtained from a woman aged 18 to 69 with a cervical HPV16 infection that either progressed to CIN3+ or cleared (not recorded which). CDR3 bases read: TGTGCCAGCAGTGCGGACATAATGGACTACAATGAG. It yields the protein CASSADIMDYNE. The CDR3 reads in full as CASSADIMDYNEQFF.